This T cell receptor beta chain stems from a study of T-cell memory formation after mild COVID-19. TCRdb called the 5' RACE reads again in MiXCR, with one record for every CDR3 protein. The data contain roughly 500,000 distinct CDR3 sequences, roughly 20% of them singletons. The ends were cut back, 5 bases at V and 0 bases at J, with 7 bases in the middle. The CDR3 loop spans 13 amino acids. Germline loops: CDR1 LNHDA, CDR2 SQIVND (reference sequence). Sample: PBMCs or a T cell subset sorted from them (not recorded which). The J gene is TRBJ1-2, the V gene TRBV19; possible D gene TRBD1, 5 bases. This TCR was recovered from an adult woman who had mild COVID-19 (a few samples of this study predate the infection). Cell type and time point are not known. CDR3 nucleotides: TGTGCCAGTAGTTTCAGGGCTAACTATGGCTACACCTTC. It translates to CASSFRANYGYTF.